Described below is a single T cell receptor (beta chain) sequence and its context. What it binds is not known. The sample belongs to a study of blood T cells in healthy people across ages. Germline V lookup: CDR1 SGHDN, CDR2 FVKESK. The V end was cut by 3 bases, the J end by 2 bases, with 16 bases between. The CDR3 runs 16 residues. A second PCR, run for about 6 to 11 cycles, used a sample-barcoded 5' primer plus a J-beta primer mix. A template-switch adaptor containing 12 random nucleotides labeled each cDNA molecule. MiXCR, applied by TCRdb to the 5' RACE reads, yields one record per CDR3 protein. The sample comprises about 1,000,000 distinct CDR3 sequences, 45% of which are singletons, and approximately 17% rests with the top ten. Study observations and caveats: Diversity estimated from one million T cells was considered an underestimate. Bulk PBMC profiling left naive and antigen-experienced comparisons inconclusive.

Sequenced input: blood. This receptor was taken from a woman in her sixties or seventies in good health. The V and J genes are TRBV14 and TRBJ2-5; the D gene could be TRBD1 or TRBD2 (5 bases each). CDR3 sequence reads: CASSHGWDGLQETQYF. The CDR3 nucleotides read TGTGCCAGCAGCCATGGCTGGGACGGCCTTCAAGAGACCCAGTACTTC. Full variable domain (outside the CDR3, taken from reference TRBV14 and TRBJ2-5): EAGVTQFPSHSVIEKGQTVTLRCDPISGHDNLYWYRRVMGKEIKFLLHFVKESKQDESGMPNNRFLAERTGGTYSTLKVQPAELEDSGVYFCASSHGWDGLQETQYFGPGTRLLVL.